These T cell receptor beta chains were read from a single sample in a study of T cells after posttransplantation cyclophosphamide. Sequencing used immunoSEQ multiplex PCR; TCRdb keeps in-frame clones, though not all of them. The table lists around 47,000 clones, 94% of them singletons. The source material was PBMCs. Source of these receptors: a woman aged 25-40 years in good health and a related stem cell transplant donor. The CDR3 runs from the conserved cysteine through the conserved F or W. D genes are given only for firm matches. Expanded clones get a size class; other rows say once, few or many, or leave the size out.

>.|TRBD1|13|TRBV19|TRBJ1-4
CASSEDRGEKLFF
TGTGCCAGTAGTGAGGACAGGGGTGAAAAACTGTTTTTT
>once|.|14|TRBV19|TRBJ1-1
CASSRPIRDTEAFF
TGTGCCAGTAGTCGCCCGATACGAGACACTGAAGCTTTCTTT
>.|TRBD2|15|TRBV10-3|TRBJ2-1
CAISSSGSSYNEQFF
TGTGCCATCAGCTCAAGCGGGAGCTCCTACAATGAGCAGTTCTTC
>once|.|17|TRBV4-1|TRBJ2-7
CASSQDISGAPPYEQYF
TGCGCCAGCAGCCAAGATATTTCCGGAGCCCCTCCCTACGAGCAGTACTTC
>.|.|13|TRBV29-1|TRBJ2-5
CSVSWGTQETQYF
TGCAGCGTTAGTTGGGGCACCCAAGAGACCCAGTACTTC
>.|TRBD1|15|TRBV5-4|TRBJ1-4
CASSLESRGDEKLFF
TGTGCCAGCAGCTTGGAGTCCAGGGGGGATGAAAAACTGTTTTTT
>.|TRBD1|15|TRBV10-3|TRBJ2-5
CAISAGQGHGETQYF
TGTGCCATCAGTGCCGGACAGGGGCATGGAGAGACCCAGTACTTC
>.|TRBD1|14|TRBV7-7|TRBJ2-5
CASSFTGEGETQYF
TGTGCCAGCAGCTTTACAGGGGAAGGGGAGACCCAGTACTTC
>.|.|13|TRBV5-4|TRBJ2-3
CASSFQGSDTQYF
TGTGCCAGCAGCTTCCAGGGGTCAGATACGCAGTATTTT
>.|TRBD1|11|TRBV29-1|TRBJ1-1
CSVGQGAEAFF
TGCAGCGTGGGACAGGGGGCTGAAGCTTTCTTT
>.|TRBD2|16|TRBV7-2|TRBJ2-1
CASSFGGGPIWNEQFF
TGTGCCAGCAGCTTCGGGGGGGGGCCCATTTGGAATGAGCAGTTCTTC
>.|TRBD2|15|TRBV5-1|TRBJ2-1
CASSGSGSSYNEQFF
TGCGCCAGCAGCGGGAGCGGGAGCTCCTACAATGAGCAGTTCTTC
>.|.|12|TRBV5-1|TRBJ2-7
CASSFRGIEQYF
TGCGCCAGCAGCTTTCGGGGAATCGAGCAGTACTTC
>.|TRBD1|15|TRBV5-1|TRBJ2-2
CASSSRTGNTGELFF
TGCGCCAGCAGCTCTCGGACAGGGAACACCGGGGAGCTGTTTTTT
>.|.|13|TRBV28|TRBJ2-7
CASSQDSTYEQYF
TGTGCCAGCAGTCAGGACAGCACCTACGAGCAGTACTTC
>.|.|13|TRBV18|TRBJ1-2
CASSPGTRLSYTF
TGTGCCAGCTCACCAGGGACAAGACTAAGCTACACCTTC
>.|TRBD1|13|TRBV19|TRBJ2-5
CASQDRGGETQYF
TGTGCCAGTCAAGACAGGGGGGGAGAGACCCAGTACTTC
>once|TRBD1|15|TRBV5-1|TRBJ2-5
CASSFGTGASETQYF
TGCGCCAGCAGCTTCGGGACAGGGGCGTCGGAGACCCAGTACTTC
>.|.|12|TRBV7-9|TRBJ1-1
CASSLSDTEAFF
TGTGCCAGCAGCTTATCGGACACTGAAGCTTTCTTT
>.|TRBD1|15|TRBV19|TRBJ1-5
CASSLGQGSNQPQHF
TGTGCCAGTAGTTTAGGACAGGGAAGCAATCAGCCCCAGCATTTT
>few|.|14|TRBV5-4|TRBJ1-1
CASSPGRGNTEAFF
TGTGCCAGCAGCCCGGGGAGGGGGAACACTGAAGCTTTCTTT
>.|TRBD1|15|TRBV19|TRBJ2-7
CASSIEQGGRVEQYF
TGTGCCAGTAGTATTGAACAGGGGGGAAGGGTCGAGCAGTACTTC
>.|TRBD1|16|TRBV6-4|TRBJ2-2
CATRKGDRGSTGELFF
TGTGCCACGAGAAAGGGGGACAGGGGATCCACCGGGGAGCTGTTTTTT
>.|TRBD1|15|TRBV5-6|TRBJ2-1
CASSPGTGAYNEQFF
TGTGCCAGCAGCCCCGGGACAGGGGCCTACAATGAGCAGTTCTTC
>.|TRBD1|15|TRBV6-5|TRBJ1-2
CASSLGTGGVYGYTF
TGTGCCAGCAGCCTCGGGACAGGGGGCGTCTATGGCTACACCTTC
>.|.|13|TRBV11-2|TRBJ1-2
CASSSVLNYGYTF
TGTGCCAGCAGTTCGGTGTTAAACTATGGCTACACCTTC
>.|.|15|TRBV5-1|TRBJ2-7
CASSPSWAGAYEQYF
TGCGCCAGCAGCCCCTCTTGGGCAGGTGCCTACGAGCAGTACTTC
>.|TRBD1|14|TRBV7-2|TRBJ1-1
CASSNRGLDTEAFF
TGTGCCAGCAGCAACAGGGGGCTGGACACTGAAGCTTTCTTT
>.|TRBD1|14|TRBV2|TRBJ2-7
CASRGDRGNSEQYF
TGTGCCAGCAGGGGGGACAGGGGTAACAGCGAGCAGTACTTC
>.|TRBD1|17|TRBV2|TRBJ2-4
CASSPGQAVLAKNIQYF
TGTGCCAGCAGCCCAGGACAGGCCGTCCTAGCCAAAAACATTCAGTACTTC
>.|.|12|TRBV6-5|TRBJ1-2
CASSYGRGGYTF
TGTGCCAGCAGTTATGGAAGGGGCGGCTACACCTTC
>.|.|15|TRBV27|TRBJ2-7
CASRRKILTQYEQYF
TGTGCCAGCAGAAGAAAGATCCTTACACAATACGAGCAGTACTTC
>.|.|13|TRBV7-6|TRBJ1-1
CASSLGQNTEAFF
TGTGCCAGCAGCCTAGGGCAGAACACTGAAGCTTTCTTT
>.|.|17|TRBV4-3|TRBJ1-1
CASSQGAGTGGDTEAFF
TGCGCCAGCAGCCAAGGGGCCGGGACTGGCGGGGACACTGAAGCTTTCTTT
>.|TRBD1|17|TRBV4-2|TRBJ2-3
CASSQGGQGLIGDTQYF
TGTGCCAGCAGCCAAGGTGGACAGGGATTAATCGGAGATACGCAGTATTTT
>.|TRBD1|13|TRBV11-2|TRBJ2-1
CASSWDRWYEQFF
TGTGCCAGCAGTTGGGACAGGTGGTATGAGCAGTTCTTC
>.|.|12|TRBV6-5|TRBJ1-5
CASSRGGQPQHF
TGTGCCAGCAGCAGGGGCGGTCAGCCCCAGCATTTT
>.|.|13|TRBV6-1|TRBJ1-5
CASRGLSNQPQHF
TGTGCCAGCAGAGGACTCAGCAATCAGCCCCAGCATTTT
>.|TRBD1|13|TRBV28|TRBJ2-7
CASSSTGGDEQYF
TGTGCCAGCAGTTCGACAGGGGGGGACGAGCAGTACTTC
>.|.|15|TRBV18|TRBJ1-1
CASSPSGRPNTEAFF
TGTGCCAGCTCACCATCGGGAAGGCCGAACACTGAAGCTTTCTTT
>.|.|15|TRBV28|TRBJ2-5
CASGLTSKRQETQYF
TGTGCCAGCGGCCTAACTAGCAAGAGACAAGAGACCCAGTACTTC
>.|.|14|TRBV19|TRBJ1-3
CASTMGGSGNTIYF
TGTGCCAGTACCATGGGGGGCTCTGGAAACACCATATATTTT
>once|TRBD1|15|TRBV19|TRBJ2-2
CASSSGQGNTGELFF
TGTGCCAGTTCCTCGGGACAGGGGAACACCGGGGAGCTGTTTTTT
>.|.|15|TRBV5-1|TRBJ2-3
CASSLGAGATDTQYF
TGCGCCAGCAGCTTGGGGGCGGGGGCCACAGATACGCAGTATTTT
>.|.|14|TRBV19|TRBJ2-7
CASSMGGVGHEQYF
TGTGCCAGTAGTATGGGGGGTGTGGGCCACGAGCAGTACTTC
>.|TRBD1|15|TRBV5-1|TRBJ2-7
CASSLEGAEGSEQYF
TGCGCCAGCAGCTTGGAGGGGGCGGAAGGGTCCGAGCAGTACTTC
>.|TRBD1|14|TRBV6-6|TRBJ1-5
CASSDQGANQPQHF
TGTGCCAGCAGTGATCAGGGGGCCAATCAGCCCCAGCATTTT
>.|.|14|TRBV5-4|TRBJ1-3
CASSLDRPGNTIYF
TGTGCCAGCAGCTTGGACAGGCCTGGAAACACCATATATTTT
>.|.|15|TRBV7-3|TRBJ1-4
CASSLTGGIGEKLFF
TGTGCCAGCAGCTTGACGGGGGGCATCGGTGAAAAACTGTTTTTT
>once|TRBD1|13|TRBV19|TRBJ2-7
CASSARTGYEQYF
TGTGCCAGTAGTGCCAGGACAGGTTACGAGCAGTACTTC
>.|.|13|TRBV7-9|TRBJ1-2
CASSLGGQSGYTF
TGTGCCAGCAGCTTAGGCGGGCAGAGTGGCTACACCTTC
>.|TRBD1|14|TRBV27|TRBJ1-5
CASSTRQGNQPQHF
TGTGCCAGCAGCACTAGACAGGGTAATCAGCCCCAGCATTTT
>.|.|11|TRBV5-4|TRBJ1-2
CASRNREGYTF
TGTGCCAGCAGGAACAGAGAGGGCTACACCTTC
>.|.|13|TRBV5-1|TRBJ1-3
CASRSATGNTIYF
TGCGCCAGCAGGTCTGCTACTGGAAACACCATATATTTT
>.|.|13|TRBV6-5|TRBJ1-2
CASSPVMRNGYTF
TGTGCCAGCAGCCCGGTCATGCGGAATGGCTACACCTTC
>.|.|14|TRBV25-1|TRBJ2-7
CASSESAGHYEQYF
TGTGCCAGCAGTGAATCTGCAGGGCATTACGAGCAGTACTTC
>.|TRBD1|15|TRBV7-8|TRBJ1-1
CASSLVQGAGTEAFF
TGTGCCAGCAGCTTAGTTCAGGGGGCAGGGACTGAAGCTTTCTTT
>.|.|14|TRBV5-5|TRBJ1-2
CASSPDSGGYGYTF
TGTGCCAGCAGCCCGGACAGTGGGGGCTATGGCTACACCTTC
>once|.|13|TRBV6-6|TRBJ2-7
CASSYPTHYEQYF
TGTGCCAGCAGTTACCCGACTCACTACGAGCAGTACTTC